The 30 T cell receptor beta chains listed next were all sequenced from one sample in a study of T-cell reconstitution after alpha-beta-depleted transplantation in children. Preparation of the TCRbeta library was carried out with unique molecular identifiers. TCRdb independently ran MiXCR on the PCR reads; one entry per CDR3 protein. The sample holds a few hundred thousand distinct CDR3 sequences; 9.9% are singletons and the top ten take roughly a tenth. The sample consisted of PBMCs from the stem cell graft donor, taken from the stem cell graft. Receptors were obtained from a human donor who donated a stem cell graft to a child with SCID.

This clonotype was found a few times. This chain links TRBV11-2 with TRBJ2-3, with TRBD2 matching over 11 bases. There are 16 residues in the CDR3. The germline V gene encodes CDR1 SGHAT and CDR2 FQNNGV. J was trimmed by 6 bases and V by 5 bases; bases with no gene match: 10. CDR3 nucleotides: TGTGCCAGCAGCCCTGGGGCTAGCGGGGGGTGGGATACGCAGTATTTT. This sequence encodes CASSPGASGGWDTQYF.

This clonotype was recorded a few times. V and J are TRBV12-3 or TRBV12-4 and TRBJ2-7, with D possibly matching TRBD1 (6 bases). The V gene lost 0 bases and the J gene lost 5 bases, with 14 bases spanning the gap. CDR3 length equals 15 residues. CDR3 loop: CASSLALGARDEQYF. CDR3 DNA sequence: TGTGCCAGCAGTTTAGCGTTGGGGGCCCGCGACGAGCAGTACTTC.

The V gene is TRBV25-1, the J gene TRBJ2-2, with D perhaps being TRBD1 or TRBD2 (6 bases each). Trimming shortened V by 5 bases and J by 1 base, and 17 bases separated the two germline ends. CDR3 length: 17 amino acids. Germline V gene sequence: CDR1 MGHDK, CDR2 SYGVNS. The CDR3 nucleotides read TGTGCCAGCAGTTCATCGGAGGGGGGCGAGAACACCGGGGAGCTGTTTTTT. It yields the protein CASSSSEGGENTGELFF.

V and J are TRBV5-1 and TRBJ1-3, with 8 bases aligning to TRBD1. Germline CDR1 and CDR2: SGHRS and YFSETQ. The trim removed 4 bases at V and 4 bases at J, leaving 4 bases unmatched. The CDR3 runs to 14 residues. Here the CDR3 reads CASSPGTGGNTIYF. CDR3 nucleotide sequence: TGCGCCAGCAGCCCGGGGACAGGCGGAAACACCATATATTTT.

This clonotype was detected only a few times. The chain has TRBV6-1 and TRBJ2-7; TRBD1 matches 7 bases. CDR3 length: 14 amino acids. V dropped 6 bases and J dropped 4; count of bases not matched to a gene: 9. Per germline, CDR1 MNHNS and CDR2 SASEGT. The CDR3 nucleotides are TGTGCCAGCAGAGAGGGACAGAATTTATACGAGCAGTACTTC. Its translation is CASREGQNLYEQYF.

The V call is TRBV20-1, the J call TRBJ1-1; D might be TRBD1 (6 bases). Germline values: CDR1 DFQATT, CDR2 SNEGSKA (reference sequence). The V end lost 6 bases, the J end lost 2 bases, and 16 bases lay between the germline ends. CDR3 size: 14 residues. This CDR3 is CSAPQTGGNTEAFF. The CDR3 DNA sequence: TGCAGTGCGCCACAGACAGGAGGAAACACTGAAGCTTTCTTT.

This clonotype showed up many times. This rearrangement joins TRBV13 to TRBJ1-5; no clear D gene. V lost 5 bases and J lost 12, with 23 bases in between. There are 15 residues in the CDR3. Germline-derived CDR1 and CDR2 are PRHDT and FYEKMQ (reference sequence). The CDR3 bases are TGTGCCAGCAGCCGTAACGGGAACCCCCCGTCCGACCAGCATTTT. Translated: CASSRNGNPPSDQHF.

The chain recombines TRBV29-1 with TRBJ2-1, with D hard to call. The CDR3 spans 17 residues. V was clipped by 2 bases and J by 0 bases, with 17 bases between them. Germline values: CDR1 SQVTM, CDR2 ANQGSEA. The CDR3 DNA is TGCAGCGTTGAACCCCCCGTGGCAGCGAGCTCCTACAATGAGCAGTTCTTC. Its protein is CSVEPPVAASSYNEQFF.

This CDR3 is CASSGPGTGHTGELFF. The CDR3 nucleotides are TGTGCCAGCAGCGGACCCGGGACAGGACACACCGGGGAGCTGTTTTTT. This chain uses TRBV4-2 with TRBJ2-2; 8 bases are a match to TRBD1. This CDR3 spans 16 amino acids. Germline CDR1 reads LGHNA; CDR2 reads YNFKEQ. The junction had 8 bases not matched to a gene; V was cut back by 5 bases and J by 3 bases.

V is TRBV3-1 and J is TRBJ2-1; D gene unclear. This CDR3 has 15 residues. Between the trimmed V and J ends, which lost 1 base and 3 bases, there was a span of 10 bases. Germline CDR1 is LGHDT and CDR2 is YNNKEL (reference sequence). For the CDR3, the DNA is TGTGCCAGCAGCCAAGGACGCGGCCACTACAATGAGCAGTTCTTC. It encodes CASSQGRGHYNEQFF.

There are a few counts of this clonotype. This rearrangement joins TRBV12-3 or TRBV12-4 to TRBJ1-4; D is unclear. The germline V and J ends were trimmed by 5 bases and 5 bases, with 18 bases remaining between them. This CDR3 is 16 amino acids long. CDR3 protein: CASSPSKGLQNEKLFF. The CDR3 DNA is TGTGCCAGCAGTCCCAGTAAGGGCCTTCAAAATGAAAAACTGTTTTTT.

CDR3 amino acids: CASSLWKNTEAFF. The DNA for the CDR3 is TGCGCCAGCAGCTTGTGGAAAAATACTGAAGCTTTCTTT. The V gene is TRBV5-1, the J gene TRBJ1-1; D ambiguous. Per germline, CDR1 SGHRS and CDR2 YFSETQ. The V end lost 1 base, the J end lost 5 bases, and 9 bases lay between the germline ends. This CDR3 region has 13 residues.

This clonotype occurred a few times. The V gene is TRBV27, the J gene TRBJ1-1; possible D gene TRBD1, 6 bases. The CDR3 consists of 14 residues. Germline CDR1 and CDR2: MNHEY and SMNVEV (reference sequence). With 5 bases removed from V and 1 base from J, the gap between germline ends came to 11 bases. CDR3 nucleotides: TGTGCCAGCAGTCCCATGGGACAGAACACTGAAGCTTTCTTT. This encodes CASSPMGQNTEAFF.

This clonotype appeared a few times. The rearrangement links TRBV7-9 to TRBJ2-3; 8 positions agree with TRBD2. The CDR3 consists of 17 residues. CDR1 is SEHNR, CDR2 FQNEAQ, per germline (reference sequence). Trimming took 5 bases from V and 2 from J; bases not matched to a gene: 12. The CDR3 spells CASSPKAGDVLTDTQYF. The CDR3 region has the DNA TGTGCCAGCAGCCCTAAAGCGGGGGATGTTCTCACAGATACGCAGTATTTT.

This rearrangement joins TRBV12-3 or TRBV12-4 to TRBJ2-3; the D gene is possibly TRBD2 (6 bases). The CDR3 loop spans 15 amino acids. V was trimmed by 4 bases and J by 2 bases, leaving 13 bases between them. The CDR3 sequence: CASSYMAGFTDTQYF. As DNA, the CDR3 is TGTGCCAGCAGTTATATGGCGGGATTCACAGATACGCAGTATTTT.

This clonotype was seen more than once but under ten times. The chain is built from TRBV7-8 and TRBJ2-7; D is uncertain. With 4 bases removed from V and 5 bases from J, the gap between germline ends came to 6 bases. From germline, CDR1 is SGHVS and CDR2 FQNEAQ. The CDR3 totals 11 residues. The DNA of the CDR3 is TGTGCCAGCAGCTACCTTCACGAGCAGTACTTC. It encodes CASSYLHEQYF.

This clonotype was seen ten or more times. This chain uses TRBV27 with TRBJ1-2; 9 bases agree with TRBD1. CDR3 length equals 14 residues. CDR1 MNHEY and CDR2 SMNVEV come from the germline V gene (reference sequence). Losses at the gene ends were 7 bases for V and 8 bases for J; bases not matched to a gene: 11. CDR3 sequence (DNA): TGTGCCAGCAATCGAGGACAGGGGTCGGGGGGCTACACCTTC. As protein: CASNRGQGSGGYTF.

The rearrangement joins TRBV2 to TRBJ2-1; tentative D call: TRBD1 (7 bases). Per the germline V gene, CDR1 is SNHLY and CDR2 is FYNNEI. The V gene lost 4 bases and the J gene lost 4 bases, with 17 bases spanning the gap. The CDR3 has 16 amino acids. The CDR3 coding sequence is TGTGCCAGCAGTGCTTTTGGAGGGGGCCCATACAATGAGCAGTTCTTC. It translates to CASSAFGGGPYNEQFF. The whole variable domain, filled in from reference TRBV2 and TRBJ2-1, reads EPEVTQTPSHQVTQMGQEVILRCVPISNHLYFYWYRQILGQKVEFLVSFYNNEISEKSEIFDDQFSVERPDGSNFTLKIRSTKLEDSAMYFCASSAFGGGPYNEQFFGPGTRLTVL.

This chain uses TRBV15 with TRBJ2-3, with D hard to call. Germline CDR1 and CDR2: LNHNV and YYDKDF (reference sequence). This CDR3 comprises 16 residues. V was trimmed by 5 bases and J by 0 bases, leaving 15 bases between them. The CDR3 loop is CATSLPWTSSTDTQYF. CDR3 sequence (DNA): TGTGCCACCAGCTTACCTTGGACGTCTAGCACAGATACGCAGTATTTT.

At least ten counts were recorded for this clonotype. This sequence joins TRBV29-1 and TRBJ2-3; a possible D gene is TRBD1 (5 bases). Germline CDR1 reads SQVTM; CDR2 reads ANQGSEA. The CDR3 extends over 14 amino acids. V was shortened by 0 bases and J by 2 bases, with 9 bases between the two germline ends. The CDR3 bases are TGCAGCGTTGAAGATGGGGCCCTCACAGATACGCAGTATTTT. Translating gives CSVEDGALTDTQYF.

There are many counts of this clonotype. V gene TRBV4-1 combines with J gene TRBJ1-3, with 9 bases aligning to TRBD1. This CDR3 comprises 15 residues. Germline CDR1 and CDR2: MGHRA and YSYEKL. The V gene end was trimmed by 4 bases and the J gene end by 2 bases; junction bases not matched to a gene: 3. CDR3 sequence reads: CASSPWTGAGNTIYF. CDR3 DNA sequence: TGCGCCAGCAGCCCATGGACAGGGGCTGGAAACACCATATATTTT.

This clonotype was seen a handful of times. The chain employs TRBV7-3 and TRBJ1-1; no clear D gene. The CDR3 contains 13 residues. Deletions cut 6 bases from V and 1 base from J, with 9 bases between. Germline V lookup: CDR1 SGHTA, CDR2 FQGTGA. CDR3 protein: CASRRTQNTEAFF. The CDR3 DNA is TGTGCCAGCAGACGGACCCAGAACACTGAAGCTTTCTTT.

This clonotype was picked up a small number of times. V and J are TRBV2 and TRBJ1-1; the D is unclear. This CDR3 is built from 16 residues. Trimming removed 7 bases at V and 0 bases at J, with 18 bases between. CDR1 and CDR2 from the germline V gene are SNHLY and FYNNEI. The CDR3 bases are TGTGCCAGCACCGAGGAGTCTGTCCTACTGAACACTGAAGCTTTCTTT. It codes for CASTEESVLLNTEAFF.

This clonotype was picked up a small number of times. The gene calls are TRBV25-1 and TRBJ2-5; D possibly corresponds to TRBD2 (7 bases). Trimming left V 7 bases short and J 4 bases short, with 13 bases between. The CDR3 loop spans 13 amino acids. The germline V gene has CDR1 MGHDK and CDR2 SYGVNS. CDR3 amino acids: CASMGGGAETQYF. In nucleotides, the CDR3 is TGTGCCAGCATGGGAGGGGGAGCAGAGACCCAGTACTTC.

The chain carries TRBV20-1 and TRBJ2-1, with 11 bases lining up with TRBD2. The CDR3 is 15 residues long. CDR1 is DFQATT and CDR2 is SNEGSKA in the germline V gene (reference sequence). The V segment lost 3 bases and the J segment 8 bases; nucleotides outside the gene matches: 9. The chain's CDR3 is CSARVSGGAMDEQFF. The CDR3 DNA sequence: TGCAGTGCTAGGGTTAGCGGGGGGGCCATGGATGAGCAGTTCTTC.

This clonotype was picked up a small number of times. The rearrangement uses TRBV15 and TRBJ2-5; a weak D match, TRBD1 (7 bases). V was cut by 4 bases and J by 3 bases, with 21 bases left in between. This CDR3 has 17 residues. The germline gives CDR1 LNHNV, CDR2 YYDKDF (reference sequence). This CDR3 reads CATSTSSGRRGEETQYF. In nucleotides, the CDR3 is TGTGCCACCAGCACCTCTTCCGGCCGCAGGGGGGAAGAGACCCAGTACTTC.

This clonotype was seen repeatedly, ten times or more. The J gene is TRBJ2-5, the V gene TRBV20-1, with D unclear. Trimming left V 6 bases short and J 5 bases short, with 13 bases between. The germline V gene has CDR1 DFQATT and CDR2 SNEGSKA (reference sequence). There are 12 residues in the CDR3. The CDR3: CSARTAGETQYF. As DNA, the CDR3 is TGCAGTGCCCGTACGGCCGGGGAGACCCAGTACTTC.

At least ten counts were recorded for this clonotype. This chain links TRBV27 with TRBJ2-7, with 8 bases lining up with TRBD1. Germline V gene lookup returns CDR1 MNHEY and CDR2 SMNVEV (reference sequence). This CDR3 region has 18 residues. The trim removed 5 bases at V and 2 bases at J, leaving 17 bases unmatched. The chain's CDR3 is CASSTLQGDILTPYEQYF. CDR3 bases: TGTGCCAGCAGTACCTTACAGGGGGACATCCTAACCCCCTACGAGCAGTACTTC.

The CDR3 region is CASSVMGGSWANVLTF. Written as DNA, the CDR3 is TGTGCCAGCAGCGTTATGGGGGGTTCCTGGGCCAACGTCCTGACTTTC. The chain uses TRBV7-9 and TRBJ2-6, with a tentative D call TRBD2 (6 bases). Germline V gene lookup returns CDR1 SEHNR and CDR2 FQNEAQ (reference sequence). V lost 5 bases and J 5 bases, leaving 16 bases between the germline ends. This CDR3 contains 16 residues.

The chain uses TRBV20-1 and TRBJ2-1; 7 bases are a match to TRBD2. Germline CDR1 DFQATT, CDR2 SNEGSKA (reference sequence). CDR3 length: 14 residues. V lost 5 bases, J lost 4 bases, and 8 bases stayed unmatched. The CDR3 DNA sequence: TGCAGTGCTGACCCGGCGGGGGTATACAATGAGCAGTTCTTC. Translation gives CSADPAGVYNEQFF.